This is a list of T cell receptor beta chains from one sample in a study of T cell responses to AZD1222 COVID-19 vaccine. Repertoires were generated with immunoSEQ multiplex PCR, while TCRdb's copy carries only in-frame clones and drops some. The sample lists about 120,000 clones, just under 90% occurring once. The sequenced sample was peripheral blood, obtained on day 0 of AZD1222 vaccination. These receptors were obtained from an adult in good health. The CDR3 runs from the conserved cysteine through the conserved F or W. A D gene is named only where the DNA matches it firmly. The listing skips clone size in some rows; elsewhere it reads once, few, many or a size class.

D	size	J	V	CDR3	DNA
TRBD2	.	TRBJ2-3	TRBV7-6	CASSPTGGAGATDTQYF	TGTGCCAGCAGCCCTACCGGGGGGGCAGGAGCTACAGATACGCAGTATTTT
TRBD2	.	TRBJ2-5	TRBV19	CASRTWASGKETQYF	TGTGCCAGTAGGACTTGGGCTAGCGGTAAAGAGACCCAGTACTTC
.	few	TRBJ1-3	TRBV15	CATSRGDSGNTIYF	TGTGCCACCAGCAGAGGGGACTCTGGAAACACCATATATTTT
TRBD2	.	TRBJ2-5	TRBV9	CASSLADQETQYF	TGTGCCAGCAGTCTAGCGGACCAAGAGACCCAGTACTTC
.	once	TRBJ1-4	TRBV7-9	CASSPSGTSNEKLFF	TGTGCCAGCAGCCCTTCCGGGACATCAAATGAAAAACTGTTTTTT
.	once	TRBJ1-4	TRBV11-2	CASSRVRGTQSGEKLFF	TGTGCCAGCAGCCGGGTCAGGGGAACCCAAAGCGGTGAAAAACTGTTTTTT
.	.	TRBJ2-5	TRBV7-8	CASSFYSETQYF	TGTGCCAGCAGCTTTTATTCGGAGACCCAGTACTTC
.	.	TRBJ1-5	TRBV30	CAWSVGKDQPQHF	TGTGCCTGGAGTGTAGGCAAAGATCAGCCCCAGCATTTT
.	.	TRBJ2-4	TRBV7-5	CVRSPRGGRAGIQYF	TGTGTCAGAAGCCCTCGGGGGGGCAGGGCAGGAATTCAGTACTTC
TRBD2	.	TRBJ2-1	TRBV6-2/TRBV6-3	CASSALAGSSYNEQFF	TGTGCCAGCAGCGCATTAGCGGGTAGCTCCTACAATGAGCAGTTCTTC
.	.	TRBJ1-1	TRBV6-5	CASSAPPPGNTEAFF	TGTGCCAGCAGCGCTCCCCCTCCGGGGAACACTGAAGCTTTCTTT
.	.	TRBJ1-1	TRBV19	CASTMRGSNTEAFF	TGTGCCAGTACCATGAGGGGGTCAAACACTGAAGCTTTCTTT
.	.	TRBJ1-6	TRBV7-8	CASSSRETNSPLHF	TGTGCCAGCAGCTCCAGGGAGACGAATTCACCCCTCCACTTT
.	once	TRBJ1-4	TRBV30	CAWSRGDNEKLFF	TGTGCCTGGAGTCGAGGGGATAATGAAAAACTGTTTTTT
.	.	TRBJ1-2	TRBV28	CASSFVSGALYGYTF	TGTGCCAGCAGTTTCGTTTCAGGGGCCCTCTATGGCTACACCTTC
.	.	TRBJ1-4	TRBV27	CASSFDGNPNEKLFF	TGTGCCAGCAGTTTCGACGGAAACCCAAATGAAAAACTGTTTTTT
.	.	TRBJ2-5	TRBV19	CASSGGLRRDGQYF	TGTGCCAGTAGCGGGGGACTTCGCCGGGACGGCCAGTACTTC
.	.	TRBJ1-6	TRBV7-9	CASSFVGESPLHF	TGTGCCAGCAGCTTCGTGGGGGAATCACCCCTCCACTTT
.	.	TRBJ1-1	TRBV14	CASSQDMTRGTEAFF	TGTGCCAGCAGCCAAGATATGACGAGGGGCACTGAAGCTTTCTTT
TRBD1	.	TRBJ1-3	TRBV5-1	CASSLQGADGNTIYF	TGCGCCAGCAGCTTGCAGGGGGCGGATGGAAACACCATATATTTT
TRBD1	.	TRBJ2-1	TRBV25-1	CASSAPGQASPGEQFF	TGTGCCAGCAGTGCGCCGGGACAGGCGTCACCAGGGGAGCAGTTCTTC
.	.	TRBJ1-2	TRBV5-4	CASSLVVSRANYGYTF	TGTGCCAGCAGCTTGGTTGTGTCCAGAGCTAACTATGGCTACACCTTC
.	.	TRBJ2-7	TRBV6-1	CASSEHGYEQYF	TGTGCCAGCAGTGAACACGGATACGAGCAGTACTTC
TRBD1	.	TRBJ2-7	TRBV6-5	CASSYAGQGAYEQYF	TGTGCCAGCAGTTACGCGGGACAGGGGGCCTACGAGCAGTACTTC
.	many	TRBJ1-3	TRBV29-1	CSVVSPGNTIYF	TGCAGCGTTGTGTCACCAGGAAACACCATATATTTT
TRBD1	.	TRBJ1-1	TRBV3-1/TRBV3-2	CASTRTDRGNTEAFF	TGTGCCAGCACCCGTACGGACAGGGGGAACACTGAAGCTTTCTTT
TRBD1	.	TRBJ1-2	TRBV18	CASSQGAGNYGYTF	TGTGCCAGCTCACAGGGGGCAGGGAACTATGGCTACACCTTC
.	.	TRBJ1-4	TRBV28	CASSYGTFTNLFF	TGTGCCAGCAGTTATGGGACCTTTACAAACTTGTTTTTT
.	few	TRBJ2-5	TRBV5-8	CASSKGFLETQYF	TGTGCCAGCAGCAAGGGTTTTTTAGAGACCCAGTACTTC
.	.	TRBJ2-2	TRBV28	CAANRGTGELFF	TGTGCCGCTAACCGAGGCACCGGGGAGCTGTTTTTT
.	.	TRBJ1-2	TRBV15	CATSRDGVYGYTF	TGTGCCACCAGCAGAGATGGGGTTTATGGCTACACCTTC
.	many	TRBJ2-1	TRBV27	CASSLGLLTNEQFF	TGTGCCAGCAGTTTGGGACTTCTTACCAATGAGCAGTTCTTC
.	.	TRBJ2-7	TRBV4-1	CASSQEESARTVYEQYF	TGCGCCAGCAGCCAAGAAGAATCCGCGCGGACAGTTTACGAGCAGTACTTC
.	few	TRBJ1-2	TRBV2	CASSETGLFGYTF	TGTGCCAGCAGTGAAACAGGGTTGTTTGGCTACACCTTC
.	once	TRBJ2-7	TRBV5-5	CASSLVGSYEQYF	TGTGCCAGCAGCTTGGTGGGCTCCTACGAGCAGTACTTC
.	.	TRBJ1-4	TRBV19	CASSIGQAPDEKLFF	TGTGCCAGTAGTATAGGACAAGCACCCGATGAAAAACTGTTTTTT
TRBD1	.	TRBJ1-1	TRBV2	CASSTTGGTAFF	TGTGCCAGCAGTACGACAGGGGGTACAGCTTTCTTT
.	.	TRBJ1-2	TRBV11-2	CASSQSQVGNYGYTF	TGTGCCAGCAGCCAATCCCAAGTGGGTAACTATGGCTACACCTTC
.	.	TRBJ1-1	TRBV30	CAWSRDSNTEAFF	TGTGCCTGGAGTAGAGATTCGAACACTGAAGCTTTCTTT
TRBD1	.	TRBJ1-6	TRBV6-6	CASSRSTGEPKSSYNSPLHF	TGTGCCAGCAGCAGATCAACAGGGGAACCGAAAAGCTCCTATAATTCACCCCTCCACTTT
TRBD1	.	TRBJ1-5	TRBV28	CASSLGQNQPQHF	TGTGCCAGCAGCCTGGGACAGAATCAGCCCCAGCATTTT
.	.	TRBJ1-2	TRBV7-2	CASSLVGNYGYTF	TGTGCCAGCAGCTTAGTGGGGAACTATGGCTACACCTTC
TRBD2	.	TRBJ2-3	TRBV3-1/TRBV3-2	CASSQAVAGKQYF	TGTGCCAGCAGCCAAGCCGTAGCGGGGAAGCAGTATTTT
TRBD1	.	TRBJ2-2	TRBV29-1	CSVGQGPGELFF	TGCAGCGTTGGACAGGGACCCGGGGAGCTGTTTTTT
.	.	TRBJ2-7	TRBV19	CASSPARGRYEQYF	TGTGCCAGTAGTCCCGCGCGGGGCCGCTACGAGCAGTACTTC
TRBD2	.	TRBJ2-1	TRBV5-1	CASSLGSRGTASFF	TGCGCCAGCAGCTTGGGGTCGCGGGGGACGGCTTCCTTCTTC
.	.	TRBJ2-1	TRBV6-1	CASSEVHQRHNEQFF	TGTGCCAGCAGTGAAGTACATCAGAGGCACAATGAGCAGTTCTTC
.	.	TRBJ2-7	TRBV5-1	CASSYSSYEQYF	TGCGCCAGCAGCTACTCTTCCTACGAGCAGTACTTC
.	.	TRBJ2-4	TRBV4-2	CASSRTLGPGDKNIQYF	TGTGCCAGCAGCCGGACCCTAGGGCCCGGTGACAAAAACATTCAGTACTTC
.	once	TRBJ2-7	TRBV12-2	CASRLGLKDYEQYF	TGTGCAAGTCGCTTAGGCCTAAAGGACTACGAGCAGTACTTC
TRBD2	.	TRBJ2-1	TRBV5-1	CASSLEGGGSSYNEQFF	TGCGCCAGCAGCTTGGAGGGCGGGGGTTCGTCCTACAATGAGCAGTTCTTC
.	few	TRBJ1-3	TRBV3-1/TRBV3-2	CASSQDPGAGNTIYF	TGTGCCAGCAGCCAAGATCCAGGGGCTGGAAACACCATATATTTT
.	.	TRBJ1-1	TRBV4-1	CASSQANMGSVYTEAFF	TGCGCCAGCAGCCAAGCCAACATGGGGTCGGTTTACACTGAAGCTTTCTTT
TRBD2	.	TRBJ2-7	TRBV20-1	CSGAGTYEQYF	TGCAGTGGAGCGGGAACCTACGAGCAGTACTTC
.	.	TRBJ1-4	TRBV28	CASSSSVGAGREKLFF	TGTGCCAGCAGTTCCTCGGTGGGGGCGGGAAGGGAAAAACTGTTTTTT
.	.	TRBJ2-1	TRBV10-1	CAAFTPYNEQFF	TGCGCCGCCTTTACGCCCTACAATGAGCAGTTCTTC
.	few	TRBJ2-5	TRBV12-3/TRBV12-4	CASSTTEETQYF	TGTGCCAGCTCTACGACAGAAGAGACCCAGTACTTC
.	.	TRBJ2-7	TRBV5-5	CASSLSPYEQYF	TGTGCCAGCAGCTTGTCCCCGTACGAGCAGTACTTC